These T cell receptor beta chains were read from a single sample in a study of blood T cells in healthy people across ages. MiXCR, applied by TCRdb to the 5' RACE reads, yields one record per CDR3 protein. The repertoire holds around 780,000 distinct CDR3 sequences, with roughly 56% as singletons. What was sequenced was blood. Every receptor here comes from a middle-aged man in good health. The CDR3 runs from the conserved cysteine through the conserved F or W. D genes are given only for firm matches. Rows give clone size only sometimes, using once, few, many, or a class for an expanded clone.

size	V	J	D	length	CDR3	DNA
.	TRBV5-5	TRBJ1-6	.	16	CASSLADSTFNSPLHF	TGTGCCAGCAGCTTGGCAGACAGCACCTTTAATTCACCCCTCCACTTT
.	TRBV7-6	TRBJ2-3	.	14	CASVRGSRTDTQYF	TGTGCCAGCGTACGTGGGTCCCGCACAGATACGCAGTATTTT
.	TRBV14	TRBJ1-4	.	14	CASSQAIKGEKLFF	TGTGCCAGCAGCCAAGCTATCAAGGGTGAAAAACTGTTTTTT
few	TRBV4-2	TRBJ1-2	TRBD1	14	CASSQTDRDYGYTF	TGTGCCAGCAGCCAGACGGACAGGGACTATGGCTACACCTTC
few	TRBV3-1	TRBJ2-7	.	13	CASSHGHPYEQYF	TGTGCCAGCAGCCACGGACACCCCTACGAGCAGTACTTC
.	TRBV27	TRBJ2-5	.	14	CASSLNFGVGTQYF	TGTGCCAGCAGTTTAAATTTCGGGGTGGGGACCCAGTACTTC
.	TRBV20-1	TRBJ2-7	.	14	CSARDYDRSYEQYF	TGCAGTGCTAGAGATTATGACAGGTCCTACGAGCAGTACTTC
.	TRBV24-1	TRBJ1-2	.	17	CATSNPFGGRLFSGYTF	TGTGCCACCAGTAATCCGTTTGGGGGAAGGCTTTTCAGCGGCTACACCTTC
.	TRBV21-1	TRBJ2-5	.	9	CASSPTQYF	TGTGCCAGCAGCCCGACCCAGTACTTC
few	TRBV2	TRBJ2-7	.	10	CASKGYEQYF	TGTGCCAGCAAGGGTTACGAGCAGTACTTC
.	TRBV27	TRBJ2-3	.	15	CASRLGVITSDTQYF	TGTGCCAGCAGACTCGGGGTTATTACCTCAGATACGCAGTATTTT
.	TRBV5-1	TRBJ2-5	.	18	CASSSAGRLPPAQETQYF	TGCGCCAGCAGCTCCGCCGGGAGACTCCCCCCTGCCCAAGAGACCCAGTACTTC
.	TRBV7-2	TRBJ2-1	.	13	CASRGGEYNEQFF	TGTGCCAGCAGGGGTGGGGAGTACAATGAGCAGTTCTTC
.	TRBV9	TRBJ2-3	.	14	CASSDGYSLGTQYF	TGTGCCAGCAGCGATGGCTACTCCCTGGGTACGCAGTATTTT
.	TRBV7-2	TRBJ2-6	.	15	CASSSILPGANVLTF	TGTGCCAGCAGCTCTATATTACCTGGGGCCAACGTCCTGACTTTC
.	TRBV11-2	TRBJ2-3	.	11	CASSSQNTQYF	TGTGCCAGCAGCTCTCAAAATACGCAGTATTTT
many	TRBV6-1	TRBJ1-4	.	14	CASSEDPWGEKLFF	TGTGCCAGCAGTGAAGATCCATGGGGAGAAAAACTGTTTTTT
.	TRBV20-1	TRBJ2-5	TRBD1	14	CSARDDRAGETQYF	TGCAGTGCTAGAGATGACAGGGCTGGGGAGACCCAGTACTTC
.	TRBV7-2	TRBJ2-3	.	15	CASSLSRTDTDTQYF	TGTGCCAGCAGCTTAAGTCGGACGGACACAGATACGCAGTATTTT
.	TRBV18	TRBJ2-1	TRBD2	14	CASSRTSGTNEQSF	TGTGCCAGCTCACGGACTAGCGGGACCAATGAGCAGTCCTTC
few	TRBV20-1	TRBJ1-6	TRBD1	15	CSARETGASNSPLHF	TGCAGTGCTAGGGAAACAGGGGCCTCGAATTCACCCCTCCACTTT
few	TRBV12-3/TRBV12-4	TRBJ2-7	TRBD1	17	CASSLRPQQGAVHEQYF	TGTGCCAGCAGTTTAAGGCCCCAGCAGGGGGCGGTCCACGAGCAGTACTTC
.	TRBV6-2/TRBV6-3	TRBJ2-1	TRBD2	16	CASSKARLAGGNEQFF	TGTGCCAGCAGTAAAGCAAGACTAGCGGGAGGCAATGAGCAGTTCTTC
.	TRBV2	TRBJ1-1	.	17	CASSEALGAGRDTEAFF	TGTGCCAGCAGTGAAGCATTGGGGGCAGGGAGGGACACTGAAGCTTTCTTT
once	TRBV28	TRBJ2-7	.	18	CASSYPSRGWERGNEQYF	TGTGCCAGCAGTTACCCCAGCCGAGGTTGGGAGAGGGGCAATGAGCAGTACTTC
.	TRBV7-8	TRBJ2-1	TRBD2	15	CASSQKVAGVDEQFF	TGTGCCAGCAGCCAGAAGGTAGCGGGAGTGGATGAGCAGTTCTTC
.	TRBV28	TRBJ1-5	TRBD1	16	CASSPATQGAGQPQHF	TGTGCCAGCAGTCCCGCGACACAGGGGGCCGGCCAGCCCCAGCATTTT
once	TRBV7-2	TRBJ2-3	.	15	CASSLGRGFTDTQYF	TGTGCCAGCAGCTTAGGGCGGGGATTCACAGATACGCAGTATTTT
.	TRBV5-1	TRBJ1-2	TRBD1	14	CASSWGGQKYSYTF	TGCGCCAGCAGCTGGGGGGGACAGAAGTATAGCTACACCTTC
.	TRBV20-1	TRBJ1-6	TRBD1	15	CSARTPTGYDSPLHF	TGCAGTGCTAGAACCCCGACAGGGTATGATTCACCCCTCCACTTT
.	TRBV7-2	TRBJ2-7	TRBD2	14	CASGSGLAAYEQYF	TGTGCCAGCGGATCGGGACTAGCGGCCTACGAGCAGTACTTC
.	TRBV10-3	TRBJ1-2	TRBD1	12	CAIRRTGDGYTF	TGTGCCATCAGGAGGACAGGGGATGGCTACACCTTC
few	TRBV6-1	TRBJ2-1	TRBD1	16	CASRIRRGQGRNEQFF	TGTGCCAGCAGAATAAGACGAGGACAGGGGAGGAATGAGCAGTTCTTC
few	TRBV7-2	TRBJ2-7	TRBD1	17	CASSSSLPGQGAYEQYF	TGTGCCAGCAGCTCTTCGCTCCCTGGACAGGGGGCTTACGAGCAGTACTTC
once	TRBV20-1	TRBJ2-1	.	16	CSAQEFGRQGYNELFF	TGCAGTGCTCAAGAATTCGGGAGACAGGGTTACAATGAGCTGTTCTTC
.	TRBV18	TRBJ2-6	TRBD1	20	CASSLDTPGQGAIGANVLTF	TGTGCCAGCTCACTAGATACTCCGGGACAGGGGGCGATCGGGGCCAACGTCCTGACTTTC
.	TRBV27	TRBJ2-5	TRBD1	15	CASSTRDRVGETQYF	TGTGCCAGCAGTACCCGGGACAGGGTGGGAGAGACCCAGTACTTC
.	TRBV28	TRBJ2-1	TRBD2	15	CASSTPGLAGGEQFF	TGTGCCAGCAGTACCCCGGGACTAGCGGGAGGTGAGCAGTTCTTC
few	TRBV7-2	TRBJ2-3	.	15	CASSLAGVRSDTQYF	TGTGCCAGCAGCTTAGCGGGAGTTAGGTCAGATACGCAGTATTTT